Each of the 30 T cell receptor beta chains below was sequenced from the same sample in a study of T cells after yellow fever vaccination. TCRdb fed the 5' RACE reads into MiXCR, producing one record per CDR3 protein. The table includes hundreds of thousands of distinct CDR3 sequences, around 21% detected once. The source was PBMCs, collected 15 days after the yellow fever booster vaccination. The receptors were gathered from a man aged 25 to 40 who received the YFV17D yellow fever vaccine.

This clonotype was observed a few times. The V call is TRBV6-1, the J call TRBJ1-6; possible D gene TRBD1, 6 bases. V lost 3 bases and J 6 bases, leaving 12 bases between the germline ends. Germline CDR1 is MNHNS and CDR2 is SASEGT. The CDR3 consists of 15 residues. The CDR3 sequence is CASSDLRGPNSPLHF. As DNA, the CDR3 is TGTGCCAGCAGTGACCTCAGGGGTCCTAATTCACCCCTCCACTTT.

This chain links TRBV28 with TRBJ2-7; 11 nucleotides line up with TRBD2. The CDR3 length is 16 residues. Germline V gene lookup returns CDR1 MDHEN and CDR2 SYDVKM. V lost 6 bases to trimming and J lost 3 bases; unmatched junction nucleotides: 10. CDR3 amino acids: CASSPRGGTSGYEQYF. In DNA form, the CDR3 reads TGTGCCAGCAGCCCAAGGGGCGGGACTAGCGGCTACGAGCAGTACTTC.

The CDR3 loop is CASRSGGLGEQYF. CDR3 sequence (DNA): TGTGCCAGCAGATCGGGAGGGCTTGGGGAGCAGTACTTC. The gene calls are TRBV5-4 and TRBJ2-7, with 8 positions matching TRBD2. J gave up 7 bases and V 5 bases, and 8 bases lay outside the gene matches. This CDR3 contains 13 residues. Germline values: CDR1 SGHNT, CDR2 YYREEE (reference sequence).

V gene TRBV20-1 combines with J gene TRBJ2-5; D is uncertain. This CDR3 has 12 residues. V lost 3 bases to trimming and J lost 1 base, with 6 bases between them. The germline gives CDR1 DFQATT, CDR2 SNEGSKA (reference sequence). CDR3 sequence (DNA): TGCAGTGCTAGGCTGTTCCAAGAGACCCAGTACTTC. Translation: CSARLFQETQYF.

This clonotype has a handful of counts. The rearrangement joins TRBV29-1 to TRBJ2-3; possibly TRBD2 for D (5 bases). Germline CDR1 SQVTM, CDR2 ANQGSEA. The V end lost 5 bases, the J end lost 1 base, and 13 bases lay between the germline ends. There are 14 residues in the CDR3. The CDR3 region has the DNA TGCAGCGTTTTGGGGAGAATCGGCACAGATACGCAGTATTTT. Translated: CSVLGRIGTDTQYF.

This chain joins TRBV20-1 and TRBJ2-1; 8 bases agree with TRBD2. This CDR3 is built from 14 residues. CDR1 is DFQATT and CDR2 is SNEGSKA in the germline V gene (reference sequence). V was pared by 2 bases and J by 8 bases, with 8 bases of the junction left unmatched. The CDR3 DNA sequence: TGCAGTGCTAGATCCAGCGGGAGATTTGATGAGCAGTTCTTC. Its protein product is CSARSSGRFDEQFF.

The CDR3 coding sequence is TGTGCCATCAGTGAGGGTCCAAAATACAATGAGCAGTTCTTC. This gives the protein CAISEGPKYNEQFF. The genes are TRBV10-3 and TRBJ2-1; D remains unclear. CDR1 is ENHRY, CDR2 SYGVKD, per germline. The CDR3 totals 14 residues. Trimming pared 2 bases from V and 4 bases from J, leaving 9 bases between.

The chain joins TRBV7-2 to TRBJ2-5, with D possibly matching TRBD2 (7 bases). The V end lost 10 bases, the J end lost 6 bases, and 15 bases lay between the germline ends. Germline V gene data show CDR1 as SGHTA and CDR2 as FQGNSA. The CDR3 is 12 residues long. This chain's CDR3 is CATRRGGQTQYF. CDR3 sequence (DNA): TGTGCCACCCGTAGGGGGGGGCAGACCCAGTACTTC.

The chain employs TRBV2 and TRBJ2-4, with unresolved D. The CDR3 is 11 residues long. V was shortened by 7 bases and J by 7 bases, with 8 bases between the two germline ends. The germline V gene has CDR1 SNHLY and CDR2 FYNNEI. The CDR3 protein is CASTSRNIQYF. The CDR3 nucleotides read TGTGCCAGCACTTCGCGGAACATTCAGTACTTC.

This clonotype was recorded a few times. This chain links TRBV19 with TRBJ2-7; D possibly uses TRBD1 or TRBD2 (5 bases each). With 5 bases removed from V and 9 bases from J, the gap between germline ends came to 17 bases. CDR1 and CDR2 (germline): LNHDA, SQIVND (reference sequence). CDR3 length equals 13 residues. The CDR3 bases are TGTGCCAGTAGTTCGACCTGGGAGAGGGGGCAGTACTTC. Protein sequence: CASSSTWERGQYF.

The chain is built from TRBV20-1 and TRBJ1-4; TRBD1 matches at 7 bases. J was trimmed by 5 bases and V by 5 bases; bases with no gene match: 8. The CDR3 consists of 14 residues. The germline V gene encodes CDR1 DFQATT and CDR2 SNEGSKA (reference sequence). The CDR3 sequence: CSAAGTARNEKLFF. DNA for the CDR3: TGCAGTGCTGCCGGGACAGCTCGCAATGAAAAACTGTTTTTT.

This clonotype came up a few times. V and J are TRBV28 and TRBJ1-4; TRBD1 is a possible D gene (5 bases). Germline-derived CDR1 and CDR2 are MDHEN and SYDVKM. This CDR3 has 14 residues. The V end was cut by 4 bases, the J end by 7 bases, with 13 bases between. The CDR3 protein is CASSSGSVGEKLFF. The DNA of the CDR3 is TGTGCCAGCAGTTCAGGGTCGGTTGGTGAAAAACTGTTTTTT.

This chain links TRBV28 with TRBJ2-1; 8 nucleotides agree with TRBD2. The trim removed 8 bases at V and 3 bases at J, leaving 6 bases unmatched. Germline-derived CDR1 and CDR2 are MDHEN and SYDVKM. The CDR3 sequence is 14 residues long. In nucleotides, the CDR3 is TGTGCCAGCCTAAGCAGCGGGAGCTACAATGAGCAGTTCTTC. Its protein product is CASLSSGSYNEQFF. The full variable domain, in which reference TRBV28 and TRBJ2-1 provide the parts outside the CDR3, is DVKVTQSSRYLVKRTGEKVFLECVQDMDHENMFWYRQDPGLGLRLIYFSYDVKMKEKGDIPEGYSVSREKKERFSLILESASTNQTSMYLCASLSSGSYNEQFFGPGTRLTVL.

This clonotype was recorded a few times. This CDR3 is CSVQIKSYNEQFF. For the CDR3, the DNA is TGCAGTGTTCAGATAAAGTCCTACAATGAGCAGTTCTTC. The rearrangement joins TRBV20-1 to TRBJ2-1; D not certain. V lost 7 bases and J 1 base, leaving 11 bases between the germline ends. Germline CDR1 DFQATT, CDR2 SNEGSKA (reference sequence). This CDR3 region has 13 residues.

A few counts support this clonotype. V usage is TRBV14 and J usage is TRBJ1-2; perhaps TRBD1 as D (5 bases). The CDR3 runs to 13 residues. The germline gives CDR1 SGHDN, CDR2 FVKESK. V dropped 4 bases and J dropped 6 bases, with 12 bases sitting between them. CDR3 sequence (DNA): TGTGCCAGCAGCCCCCGACGGGGGGATGGCTACACCTTC. This translates into CASSPRRGDGYTF.

The chain employs TRBV11-2 and TRBJ1-2; perhaps TRBD1 as D (6 bases). V dropped 1 base and J dropped 5 bases, with 11 bases sitting between them. This CDR3 comprises 14 residues. Germline CDR1 reads SGHAT; CDR2 reads FQNNGV. The CDR3 DNA follows: TGTGCCAGCAGCTTAGTGGGGGCAGGGTATGGCTACACCTTC. It codes for CASSLVGAGYGYTF.

The genes are TRBV4-3 and TRBJ2-1; 10 bases align to TRBD2. V gave up 5 bases and J gave up 3 bases; unmatched junction bases: 10. Looked up from germline, CDR1 is LGHNA and CDR2 is YSLEER. This CDR3 comprises 17 residues. The CDR3 DNA reads as TGCGCCAGCAGCAAAAGTTGGCTAGCGGGAGACTACAATGAGCAGTTCTTC. Protein product: CASSKSWLAGDYNEQFF.

The chain couples TRBV2 to TRBJ2-3; no firm D call. Germline V lookup: CDR1 SNHLY, CDR2 FYNNEI. CDR3 length: 12 residues. V was shortened by 6 bases and J by 5 bases, with 9 bases between the two germline ends. The CDR3 sequence is CASSWGIDTQYF. CDR3 bases: TGTGCCAGCAGCTGGGGTATAGATACGCAGTATTTT.

The chain couples TRBV20-1 to TRBJ2-5; D could derive from TRBD1 or TRBD2 (5 bases each). The V and J ends lost 1 base and 5 bases respectively, with 11 bases between them. CDR1 and CDR2 (germline): DFQATT, SNEGSKA (reference sequence). CDR3 length: 13 residues. The CDR3 spells CSARVPWGETQYF. CDR3 nucleotides: TGCAGTGCTAGAGTCCCCTGGGGGGAGACCCAGTACTTC.

This clonotype came up a few times. V and J are TRBV29-1 and TRBJ2-2; 8 bases match TRBD2. J was trimmed by 1 base and V by 3 bases; bases with no gene match: 7. This CDR3 has 16 residues. Germline values: CDR1 SQVTM, CDR2 ANQGSEA. CDR3 sequence (DNA): TGCAGCGTTGACGGGCTCAGCGGGAGGAACACCGGGGAGCTGTTTTTT. It specifies CSVDGLSGRNTGELFF.

This chain uses TRBV7-2 with TRBJ2-7, with D maybe TRBD1 (5 bases). Per germline, CDR1 SGHTA and CDR2 FQGNSA. The CDR3 has 13 residues. V dropped 2 bases and J dropped 7 bases, with 12 bases sitting between them. Here the CDR3 reads CASSLRAGIEQYF. CDR3 DNA: TGTGCCAGCAGCTTAAGGGCAGGGATAGAGCAGTACTTC.

CDR3 in amino acids: CSARGLANEQYF. The CDR3 region has the DNA TGCAGTGCTCGGGGGCTAGCGAACGAGCAGTACTTC. The genes are TRBV20-1 and TRBJ2-7; possibly TRBD1 or TRBD2 for D (6 bases each). V lost 5 bases to trimming and J lost 5 bases, with 13 bases between them. Germline assignment: CDR1 DFQATT and CDR2 SNEGSKA (reference sequence). This CDR3 spans 12 amino acids.

This clonotype has more than one count but fewer than ten. The genes are TRBV29-1 and TRBJ2-4; D is tentatively TRBD1 or TRBD2 (5 bases each). Trimming pared 6 bases from V and 5 bases from J, leaving 11 bases between. This CDR3 has 12 residues. Germline V gene lookup returns CDR1 SQVTM and CDR2 ANQGSEA. In nucleotides, the CDR3 is TGCAGCGTGGGGACCGCCCAAAACATTCAGTACTTC. Translated, it gives CSVGTAQNIQYF.

This clonotype was seen more than once but under ten times. CDR3 protein: CASSALNTGELFF. DNA for the CDR3: TGTGCCAGCAGCGCTCTCAACACCGGGGAGCTGTTTTTT. The chain couples TRBV11-2 to TRBJ2-2, with D unclear. This CDR3 is 13 amino acids long. The germline gives CDR1 SGHAT, CDR2 FQNNGV. Between the trimmed V and J ends, which lost 5 bases and 2 bases, there was a span of 6 bases.

V is TRBV20-1 and J is TRBJ2-1; D is tentatively TRBD1 or TRBD2 (5 bases each). Trimming took off 0 bases at V and 10 bases at J, with 13 bases between the two ends. This CDR3 has 13 amino acids. Germline CDR1 and CDR2: DFQATT and SNEGSKA (reference sequence). The CDR3 nucleotides are TGCAGTGCTAGAGAGGGGGAGATAGGAGAGCAGTTCTTC. Encoded protein: CSAREGEIGEQFF.

The J gene is TRBJ1-1, the V gene TRBV7-2; a possible D gene is TRBD1 (5 bases). The V gene lost 5 bases and the J gene lost 3 bases, with 13 bases spanning the gap. Germline lookup yields CDR1 SGHTA and CDR2 FQGNSA. This CDR3 contains 14 residues. CDR3 protein: CASSRQPGDTEAFF. In nucleotides, the CDR3 is TGTGCCAGCAGCAGACAGCCGGGGGACACTGAAGCTTTCTTT.

This rearrangement joins TRBV20-1 to TRBJ1-5; tentative D call: TRBD1 (5 bases). The germline gives CDR1 DFQATT, CDR2 SNEGSKA (reference sequence). This CDR3 spans 12 amino acids. Trimming cost V 2 bases and J 8 bases, with 10 bases left between them. The CDR3 reads CSARRGVEPQHF. CDR3 in DNA: TGCAGTGCTAGAAGGGGAGTTGAGCCCCAGCATTTT.

The rearrangement links TRBV6-1 to TRBJ2-5; maybe TRBD1 (6 bases). CDR3 length: 13 residues. Looked up from germline, CDR1 is MNHNS and CDR2 is SASEGT. Trimming took 6 bases from V and 5 from J, leaving 13 bases between them. Here the CDR3 reads CASRQQGRETQYF. DNA of the CDR3: TGTGCCAGCAGACAACAGGGCAGGGAGACCCAGTACTTC.

This clonotype was seen more than once but under ten times. This sequence joins TRBV20-1 and TRBJ2-4; D might be TRBD2 (5 bases). V lost 6 bases and J 6 bases, leaving 21 bases between the germline ends. This CDR3 has 15 residues. Per the germline V gene, CDR1 is DFQATT and CDR2 is SNEGSKA (reference sequence). CDR3 sequence (DNA): TGCAGTGCGAGCGGATGGGAAGCCGACGTAAACATTCAGTACTTC. The encoded protein is CSASGWEADVNIQYF.

There are a few counts of this clonotype. The chain is built from TRBV27 and TRBJ2-7; TRBD1 matches at 9 bases. Trimming removed 5 bases from V and 6 bases from J; junction bases left unmatched: 5. CDR1 and CDR2 from the germline V gene are MNHEY and SMNVEV (reference sequence). CDR3 size: 13 residues. Here the CDR3 reads CASSGETGGEQYF. The DNA for the CDR3 is TGTGCCAGCAGTGGGGAGACAGGGGGCGAGCAGTACTTC.